The following is a T cell receptor beta chain sequence with its context. The repertoire was sequenced with immunoSEQ multiplex PCR; TCRdb's copy has only in-frame clones and lacks some. Of about 120,000 clones listed, 85% to 90% are singletons. This sample is drawn from a study of T cell responses to AZD1222 COVID-19 vaccine. The V and J ends lost 2 bases and 6 bases respectively, with 15 bases between them. This CDR3 spans 15 amino acids. Germline assignment: CDR1 SGHAT and CDR2 FQNNGV. The sample was peripheral blood, taken on day 0 of AZD1222 vaccination. This chain uses TRBV11-2 with TRBJ2-3, with D tentatively TRBD2 (6 bases). This TCR was sampled from an adult in good health. CDR3 nucleotide sequence: TGTGCCAGCAGCTTATTCGGGGGTGACGGGGATACGCAGTATTTT. Protein sequence: CASSLFGGDGDTQYF.